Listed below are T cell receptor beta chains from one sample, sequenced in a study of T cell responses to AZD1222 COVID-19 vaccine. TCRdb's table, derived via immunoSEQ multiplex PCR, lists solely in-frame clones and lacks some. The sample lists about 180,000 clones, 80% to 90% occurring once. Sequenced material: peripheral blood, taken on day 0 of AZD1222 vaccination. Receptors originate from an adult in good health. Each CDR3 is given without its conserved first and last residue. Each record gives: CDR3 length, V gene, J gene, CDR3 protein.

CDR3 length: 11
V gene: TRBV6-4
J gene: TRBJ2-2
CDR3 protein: ASSLKGAGELF

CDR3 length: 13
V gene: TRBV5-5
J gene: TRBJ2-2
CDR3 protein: ASSLGQLNTGELF

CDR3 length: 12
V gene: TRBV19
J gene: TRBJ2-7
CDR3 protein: ASSHQTGAYEQY

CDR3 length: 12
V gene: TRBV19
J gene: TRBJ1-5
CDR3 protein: ASRNTGGVQPQH

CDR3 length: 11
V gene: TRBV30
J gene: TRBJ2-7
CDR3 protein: AWKAGRPYEQY

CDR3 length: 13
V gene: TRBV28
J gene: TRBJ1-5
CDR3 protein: ASSPPGGHNQPQH

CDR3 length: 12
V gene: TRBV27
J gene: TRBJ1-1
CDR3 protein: ASSFLQGATEAF

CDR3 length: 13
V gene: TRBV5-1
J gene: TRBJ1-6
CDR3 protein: ASSLDGQYNSPLH

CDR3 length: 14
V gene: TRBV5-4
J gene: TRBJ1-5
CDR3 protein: ASSTGPGYSNQPQH

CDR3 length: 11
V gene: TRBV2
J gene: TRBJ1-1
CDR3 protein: ASSVTGRGMAF

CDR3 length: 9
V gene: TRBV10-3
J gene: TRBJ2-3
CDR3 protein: AISEADTQY

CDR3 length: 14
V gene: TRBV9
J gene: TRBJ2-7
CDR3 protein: ASSVGLSGRAHEQY

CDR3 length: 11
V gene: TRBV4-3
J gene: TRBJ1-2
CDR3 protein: ASSPSPAYGYT

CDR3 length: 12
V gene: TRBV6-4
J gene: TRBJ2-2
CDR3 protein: ASSGTGDTGELF

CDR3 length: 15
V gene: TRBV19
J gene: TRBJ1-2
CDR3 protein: ASSTTRVSRPTYGYT

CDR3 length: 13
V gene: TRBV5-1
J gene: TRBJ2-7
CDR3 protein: ASSFLGGAEYEQY

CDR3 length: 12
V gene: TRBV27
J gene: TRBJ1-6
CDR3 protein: ASSYSGRISPLH

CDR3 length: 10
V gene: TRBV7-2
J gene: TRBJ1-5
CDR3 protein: ASSGTFGAQH

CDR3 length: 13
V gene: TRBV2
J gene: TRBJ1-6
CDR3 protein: ASSEASQENSPLH

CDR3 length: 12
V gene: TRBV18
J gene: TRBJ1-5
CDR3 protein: ASSPDGGGQPQH

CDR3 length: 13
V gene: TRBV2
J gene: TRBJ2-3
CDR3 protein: ASTPMAGSTDTQY

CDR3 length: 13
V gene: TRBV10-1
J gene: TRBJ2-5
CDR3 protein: ASCVSAGGPETQY

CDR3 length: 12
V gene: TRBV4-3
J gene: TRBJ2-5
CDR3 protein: ASSQRQGSQTQY

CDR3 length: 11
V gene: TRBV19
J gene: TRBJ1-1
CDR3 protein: ASSEQGATEAF

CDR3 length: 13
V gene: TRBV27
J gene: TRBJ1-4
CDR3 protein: ASRGSGVGNEKLF

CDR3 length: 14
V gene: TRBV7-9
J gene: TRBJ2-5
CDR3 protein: ASSLGSGSMTETQY

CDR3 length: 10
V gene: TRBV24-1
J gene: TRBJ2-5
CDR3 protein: ATWFLRETQY

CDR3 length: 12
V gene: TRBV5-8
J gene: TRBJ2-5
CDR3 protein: ASSPITWEETQY

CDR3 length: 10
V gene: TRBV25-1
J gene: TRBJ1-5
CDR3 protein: ASRAGNQPQH

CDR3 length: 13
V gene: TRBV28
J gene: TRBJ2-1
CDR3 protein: ASSLGVGIYNEQF

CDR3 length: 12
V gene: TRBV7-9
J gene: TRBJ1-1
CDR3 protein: ASSWLAENTEAF

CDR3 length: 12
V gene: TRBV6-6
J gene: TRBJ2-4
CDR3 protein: ASQTGSAKNIQY

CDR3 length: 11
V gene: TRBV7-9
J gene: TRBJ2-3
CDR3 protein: ASSPPGARSQY

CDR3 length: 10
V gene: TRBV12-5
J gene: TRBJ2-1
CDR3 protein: ASGLVFNEQF

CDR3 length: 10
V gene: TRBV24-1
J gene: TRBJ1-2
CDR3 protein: ATSDGPDGYT

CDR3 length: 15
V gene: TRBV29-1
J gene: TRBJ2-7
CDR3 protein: SVLGTTTGSLGGEQY

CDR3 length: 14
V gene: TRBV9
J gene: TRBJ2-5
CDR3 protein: ASSPRPSGGGETQY

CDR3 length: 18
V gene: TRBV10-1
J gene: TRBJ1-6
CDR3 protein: ASSGPPLTGRLTYNSPLH

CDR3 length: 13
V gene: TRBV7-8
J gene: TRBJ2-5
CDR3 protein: ASSFWAQREETQY

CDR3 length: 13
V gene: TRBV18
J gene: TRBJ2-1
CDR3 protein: ASSPGASRDNEQF

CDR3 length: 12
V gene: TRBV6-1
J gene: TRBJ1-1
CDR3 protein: ASSESVEGTEAF

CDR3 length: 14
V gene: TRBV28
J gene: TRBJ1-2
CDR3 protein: ASSSKGREVPYGYT

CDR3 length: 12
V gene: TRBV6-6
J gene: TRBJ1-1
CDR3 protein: ASSYEGQNTEAF

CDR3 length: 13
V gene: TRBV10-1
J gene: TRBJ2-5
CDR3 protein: ASCHRRVSGETQY

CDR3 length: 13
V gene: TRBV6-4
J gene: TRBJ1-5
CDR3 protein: ASTPGDGGNQPQH

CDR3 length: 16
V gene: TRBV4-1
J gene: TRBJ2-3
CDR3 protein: ASSQDSGSVPSTDTQY

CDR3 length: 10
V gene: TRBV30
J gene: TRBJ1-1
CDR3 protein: AWSVQDTEAF

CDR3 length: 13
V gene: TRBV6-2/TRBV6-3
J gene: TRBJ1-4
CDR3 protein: ASSLSGRTNEKLF

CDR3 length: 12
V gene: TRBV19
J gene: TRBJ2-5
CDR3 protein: ASSTTGERETQY

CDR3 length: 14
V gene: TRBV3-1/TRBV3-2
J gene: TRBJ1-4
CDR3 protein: ASSQDHPGVREKLF

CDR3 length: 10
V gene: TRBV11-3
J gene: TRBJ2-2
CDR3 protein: ASSPDKGELF

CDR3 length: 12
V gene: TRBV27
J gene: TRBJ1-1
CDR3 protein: ASSPGQGSTEAF

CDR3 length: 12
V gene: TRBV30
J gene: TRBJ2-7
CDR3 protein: AWSVRRKGFGQY

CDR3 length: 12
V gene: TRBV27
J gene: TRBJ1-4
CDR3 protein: ASRADRLLGKLF